This T cell receptor beta chain was observed in a study of CD8 T cells in Susac syndrome. The authors reverse transcribed roughly 0.5 to 1 ug RNA with random hexamers. TCR beta CDR3 was amplified by immunoSEQ covering 54 Vbeta and 13 Jbeta. TCRdb re-derived calls from the immunoSEQ multiplex PCR reads in MiXCR, one entry per CDR3 protein. The data show about 19,000 distinct CDR3 sequences, approximately 95% seen once. V lost 2 bases and J lost 5; bases outside the gene matches: 12. The length of the CDR3 is 17 residues. Germline V gene sequence: CDR1 MNHEY, CDR2 SMNVEV (reference sequence). The source of this sequence is a human donor in good health. Sequencing used CD8+ T cells from PBMCs. This chain links TRBV27 with TRBJ2-5; 9 nucleotides line up with TRBD1. The DNA for the CDR3 is TGTGCCAGCAGTTTACTAGGTGGGACAGGGAATCGGGAGACCCAGTACTTC. Protein: CASSLLGGTGNRETQYF.